This T cell receptor beta chain emerged from a study of OX40 agonist ivuxolimab in advanced cancers. Across the study: People in dose escalation had one of these cancers: hepatocellular carcinoma, melanoma, renal cell or head and neck cancer.

A history of autoimmune disease or systemic immunosuppression excluded patients. Sequencing used immunoSEQ multiplex PCR; TCRdb keeps in-frame clones, though not all of them. The data show tens of thousands of clones, 89% seen once. Trimming pared 2 bases from V and 2 bases from J, leaving 11 bases between. CDR1 is SGDLS and CDR2 is YYNGEE in the germline V gene. CDR3 length equals 14 residues. Here the sequenced sample was CD4+ or CD8+ T cells sorted from blood, taken in a trial of the OX40 agonist ivuxolimab. This rearrangement joins TRBV9 to TRBJ2-7, with D unresolved. The sequence derives from an adult with an advanced solid tumor such as melanoma, head and neck, liver or kidney cancer. The CDR3 protein is CASSVGRVPYEQYF. The CDR3, as DNA: TGTGCCAGCAGCGTGGGTCGAGTCCCCTACGAGCAGTACTTC.